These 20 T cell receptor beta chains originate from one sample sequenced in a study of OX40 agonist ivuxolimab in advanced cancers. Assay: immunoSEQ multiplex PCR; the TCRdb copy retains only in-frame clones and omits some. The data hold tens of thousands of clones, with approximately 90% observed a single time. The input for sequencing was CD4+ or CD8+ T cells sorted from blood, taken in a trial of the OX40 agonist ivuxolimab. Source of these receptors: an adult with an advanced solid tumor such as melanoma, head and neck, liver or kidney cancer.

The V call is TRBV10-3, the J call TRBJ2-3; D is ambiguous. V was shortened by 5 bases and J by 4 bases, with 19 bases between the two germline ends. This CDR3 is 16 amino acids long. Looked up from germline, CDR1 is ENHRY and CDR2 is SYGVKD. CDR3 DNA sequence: TGTGCCATCAGTTCTAGGCCTCAAGTACGTGCAGATACGCAGTATTTT. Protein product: CAISSRPQVRADTQYF.

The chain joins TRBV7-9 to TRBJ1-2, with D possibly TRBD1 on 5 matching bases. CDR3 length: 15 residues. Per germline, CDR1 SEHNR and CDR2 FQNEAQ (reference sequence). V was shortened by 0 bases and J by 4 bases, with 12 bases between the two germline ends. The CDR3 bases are TGTGCCAGCAGCTTAGCTGCAGGGTCTAGCTATGGCTACACCTTC. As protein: CASSLAAGSSYGYTF.

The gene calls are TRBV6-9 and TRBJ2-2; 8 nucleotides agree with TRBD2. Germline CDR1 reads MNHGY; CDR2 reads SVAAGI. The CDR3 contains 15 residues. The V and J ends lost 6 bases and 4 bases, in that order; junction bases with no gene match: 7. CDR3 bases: TGTGCCAGCAGCTATACTAGCGGCCTCACCGGGGAGCTGTTTTTT. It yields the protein CASSYTSGLTGELFF.

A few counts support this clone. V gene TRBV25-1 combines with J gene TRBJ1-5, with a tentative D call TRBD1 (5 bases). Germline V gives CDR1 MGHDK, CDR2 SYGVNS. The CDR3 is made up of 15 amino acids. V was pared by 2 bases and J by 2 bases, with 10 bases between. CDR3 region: CASSETGLGNQPQHF. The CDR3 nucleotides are TGTGCCAGCAGTGAAACAGGCCTTGGCAATCAGCCCCAGCATTTT.

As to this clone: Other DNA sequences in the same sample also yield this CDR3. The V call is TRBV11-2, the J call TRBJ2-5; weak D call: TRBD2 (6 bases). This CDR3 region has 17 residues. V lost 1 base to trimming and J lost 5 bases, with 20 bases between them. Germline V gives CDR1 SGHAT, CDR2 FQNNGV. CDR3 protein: CASSLGLAGRLAETQYF. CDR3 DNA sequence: TGTGCCAGCAGCTTAGGACTGGCGGGACGACTGGCGGAGACCCAGTACTTC.

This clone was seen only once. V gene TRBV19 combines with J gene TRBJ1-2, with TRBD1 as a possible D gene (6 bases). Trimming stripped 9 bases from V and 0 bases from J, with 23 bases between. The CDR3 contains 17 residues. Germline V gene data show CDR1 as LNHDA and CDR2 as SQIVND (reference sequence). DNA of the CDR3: TGTGCCAGAGGGGGGGTAAAGAGGGGCAGAGCTAACTATGGCTACACCTTC. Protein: CARGGVKRGRANYGYTF.

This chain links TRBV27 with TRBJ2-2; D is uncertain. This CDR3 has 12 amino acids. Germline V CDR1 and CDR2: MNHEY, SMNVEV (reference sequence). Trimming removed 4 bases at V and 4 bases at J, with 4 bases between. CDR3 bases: TGTGCCAGCAGTTGGAGCACCGGGGAGCTGTTTTTT. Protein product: CASSWSTGELFF.

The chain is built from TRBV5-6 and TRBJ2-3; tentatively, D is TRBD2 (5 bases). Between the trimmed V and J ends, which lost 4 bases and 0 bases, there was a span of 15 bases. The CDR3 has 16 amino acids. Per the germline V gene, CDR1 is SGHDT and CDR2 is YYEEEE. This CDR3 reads CASSLGGYSSTDTQYF. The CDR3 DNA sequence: TGTGCCAGCAGCCTCGGCGGGTACTCTAGCACAGATACGCAGTATTTT.

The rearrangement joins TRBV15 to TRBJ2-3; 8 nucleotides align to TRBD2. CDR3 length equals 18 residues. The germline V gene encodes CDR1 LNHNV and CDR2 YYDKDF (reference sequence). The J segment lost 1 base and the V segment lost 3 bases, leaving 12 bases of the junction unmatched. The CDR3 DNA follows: TGTGCCACCAGCAGGGAGGGGGAATTGCGGGAGGGCACAGATACGCAGTATTTT. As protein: CATSREGELREGTDTQYF. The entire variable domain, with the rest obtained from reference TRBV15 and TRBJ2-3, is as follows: DAMVIQNPRYQVTQFGKPVTLSCSQTLNHNVMYWYQQKSSQAPKLLFHYYDKDFNNEADTPDNFQSRRPNTSFCFLDIRSPGLGDTAMYLCATSREGELREGTDTQYFGPGTRLTVL.

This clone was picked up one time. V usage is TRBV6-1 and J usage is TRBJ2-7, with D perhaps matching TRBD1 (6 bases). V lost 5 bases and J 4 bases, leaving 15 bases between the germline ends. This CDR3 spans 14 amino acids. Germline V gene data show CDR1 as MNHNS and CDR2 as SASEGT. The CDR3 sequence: CASSWAEQGYEQYF. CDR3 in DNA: TGTGCCAGCAGTTGGGCTGAGCAGGGGTACGAGCAGTACTTC.

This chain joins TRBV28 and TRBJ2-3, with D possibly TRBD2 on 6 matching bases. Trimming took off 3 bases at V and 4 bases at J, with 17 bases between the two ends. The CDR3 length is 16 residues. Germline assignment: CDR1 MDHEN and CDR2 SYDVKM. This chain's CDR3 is CASSFRSGGVADTQYF. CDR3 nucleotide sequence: TGTGCCAGCAGTTTTCGTTCCGGCGGGGTAGCAGATACGCAGTATTTT.

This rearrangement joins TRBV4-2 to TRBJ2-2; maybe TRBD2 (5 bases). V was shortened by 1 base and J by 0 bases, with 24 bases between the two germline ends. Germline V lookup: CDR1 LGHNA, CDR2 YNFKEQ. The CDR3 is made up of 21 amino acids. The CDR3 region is CASSQGLLKDYTHANTGELFF. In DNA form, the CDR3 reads TGTGCCAGCAGCCAAGGGCTACTTAAAGACTACACCCACGCGAACACCGGGGAGCTGTTTTTT.

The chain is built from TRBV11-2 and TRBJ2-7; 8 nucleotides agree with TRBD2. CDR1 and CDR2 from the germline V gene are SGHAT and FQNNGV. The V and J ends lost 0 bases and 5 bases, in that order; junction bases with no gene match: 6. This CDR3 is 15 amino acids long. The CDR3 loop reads CASSLDWREVHEQYF. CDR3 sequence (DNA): TGTGCCAGCAGCTTAGATTGGCGGGAGGTCCACGAGCAGTACTTC.

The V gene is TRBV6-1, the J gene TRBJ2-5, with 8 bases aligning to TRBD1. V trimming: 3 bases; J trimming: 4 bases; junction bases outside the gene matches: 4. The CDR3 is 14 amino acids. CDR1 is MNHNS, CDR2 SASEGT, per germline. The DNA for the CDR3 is TGTGCCAGCAGTGAGCCAGGGGGCATAGAGACCCAGTACTTC. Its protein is CASSEPGGIETQYF.

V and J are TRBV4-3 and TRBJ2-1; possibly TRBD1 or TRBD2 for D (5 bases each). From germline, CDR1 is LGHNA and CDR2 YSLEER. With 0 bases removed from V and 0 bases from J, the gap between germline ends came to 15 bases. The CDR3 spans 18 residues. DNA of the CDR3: TGCGCCAGCAGCCAAGATTGGGGGACGTCGCTCTCCTACAATGAGCAGTTCTTC. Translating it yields CASSQDWGTSLSYNEQFF.

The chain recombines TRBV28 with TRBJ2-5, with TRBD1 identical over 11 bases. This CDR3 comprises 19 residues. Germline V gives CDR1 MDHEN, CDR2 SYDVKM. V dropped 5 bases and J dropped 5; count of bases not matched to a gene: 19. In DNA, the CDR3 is TGTGCCAGCAGTCCCCTATGGTGGGACAGGGGGTTGGTTGGGGAGACCCAGTACTTC. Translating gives CASSPLWWDRGLVGETQYF.

DNA for the CDR3: TGTGCCAGCAGCCCCTCAGGAGCGCTTGGTGAAGCTTTCTTT. Translating gives CASSPSGALGEAFF. The gene calls are TRBV11-2 and TRBJ1-1; D remains unclear. In germline, CDR1 is SGHAT, CDR2 FQNNGV. The CDR3 length is 14 residues. The V gene lost 5 bases and the J gene lost 7 bases, with 17 bases spanning the gap.

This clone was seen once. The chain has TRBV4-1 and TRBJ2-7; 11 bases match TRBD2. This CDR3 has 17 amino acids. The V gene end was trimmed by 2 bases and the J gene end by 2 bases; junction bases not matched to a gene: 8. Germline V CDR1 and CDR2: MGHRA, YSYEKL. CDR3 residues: CASSQSPSLAGAYEQYF. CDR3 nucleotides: TGCGCCAGCAGCCAAAGCCCCTCACTAGCGGGGGCCTACGAGCAGTACTTC.

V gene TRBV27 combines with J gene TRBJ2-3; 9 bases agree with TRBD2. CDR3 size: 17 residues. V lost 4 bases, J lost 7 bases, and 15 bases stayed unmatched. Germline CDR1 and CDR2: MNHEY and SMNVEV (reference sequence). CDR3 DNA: TGTGCCAGCAGTTCCCTATTGTCTAGCGGGATAGGAAATACGCAGTATTTT. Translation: CASSSLLSSGIGNTQYF.

CDR3 nucleotides: TGTGCCAGCAGTTCCCTAGCGGGAGGAGGAAGCAATGAGCAGTTCTTC. Translated: CASSSLAGGGSNEQFF. The rearrangement links TRBV27 to TRBJ2-1, with 11 bases matching TRBD2. V gave up 4 bases and J gave up 6 bases; unmatched junction bases: 8. CDR1 is MNHEY and CDR2 is SMNVEV in the germline V gene (reference sequence). This CDR3 has 16 amino acids.